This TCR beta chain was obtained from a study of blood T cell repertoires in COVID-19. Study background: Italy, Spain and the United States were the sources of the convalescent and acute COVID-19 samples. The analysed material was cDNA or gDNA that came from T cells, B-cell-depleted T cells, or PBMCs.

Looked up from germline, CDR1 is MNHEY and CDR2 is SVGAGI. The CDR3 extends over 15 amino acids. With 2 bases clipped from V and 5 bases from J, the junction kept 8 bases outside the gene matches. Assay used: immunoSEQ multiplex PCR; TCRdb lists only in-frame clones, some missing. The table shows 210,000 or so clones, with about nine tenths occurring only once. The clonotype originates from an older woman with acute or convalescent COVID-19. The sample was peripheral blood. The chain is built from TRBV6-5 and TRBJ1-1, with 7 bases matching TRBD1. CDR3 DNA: TGTGCCAGCAGTTACGAGGGAAGGGGGCGGACTGAAGCTTTCTTT. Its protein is CASSYEGRGRTEAFF.